This T cell receptor beta chain is from a study of control samples from healthy donors and cancer patients. TCRdb's table, derived via immunoSEQ multiplex PCR, lists solely in-frame clones and lacks some. The sample yields about 110,000 clones, around 89% seen once. The CDR3 consists of 13 residues. Trimming removed 2 bases at V and 11 bases at J, with 15 bases between. Looked up from germline, CDR1 is KGHSH and CDR2 is LQKENI. Sequenced material: blood. The TCR originated in a woman aged 50 to 65 in good health. J is TRBJ1-1 and V is TRBV18; TRBD1 might be the D (5 bases). CDR3 bases: TGTGCCAGCTCACCAGCGGCAGGGCGAGGGGCTTTCTTT. Translated: CASSPAAGRGAFF.